This passage covers 7 T cell receptor beta chains from one sample sequenced in a study of T cells in Graves' hyperthyroidism and ophthalmopathy. Researchers amplified the TCR beta CDR3 regions from RNA transcripts. Initially, a first-round RT-PCR of the TCR CDR3 employed the HTBI primer set. TCRdb fed the multiplex PCR reads into MiXCR, producing one record per CDR3 protein. Counted here are some 620,000 distinct CDR3 sequences, around 16% occurring once; the ten biggest clones make up 3.5% to 4%. Sequencing used blood. Receptors originate from a woman in her 30s with Graves' hyperthyroidism.

The sample holds many counts of this clonotype. The chain is built from TRBV2 and TRBJ1-6; D call uncertain. The CDR3 has 15 amino acids. The germline V gene has CDR1 SNHLY and CDR2 FYNNEI. With 7 bases removed from V and 3 bases from J, the gap between germline ends came to 13 bases. The CDR3 here is CASTRAGFYNSPLHF. Here the CDR3 DNA reads TGTGCCAGCACCCGGGCGGGGTTCTATAATTCACCCCTCCACTTT.

This clonotype has ten or more counts. The chain joins TRBV6-2 or TRBV6-3 to TRBJ2-7; D possibly corresponds to TRBD1 (5 bases). Germline loops: CDR1 MNHEY, CDR2 SVGEGT. This CDR3 contains 14 residues. The V and J ends lost 0 bases and 2 bases respectively, with 8 bases between them. CDR3 coding DNA: TGTGCCAGCAGTTACTCTACAGGTCCCTACGAGCAGTACTTC. Translation: CASSYSTGPYEQYF.

This clonotype has a count of ten or more. The chain has TRBV15 and TRBJ2-2, with 9 positions matching TRBD2. CDR1 and CDR2 (germline): LNHNV, YYDKDF (reference sequence). The CDR3 has 18 amino acids. V dropped 0 bases and J dropped 4; count of bases not matched to a gene: 9. As DNA, the CDR3 is TGTGCCACCAGCAGAGATAGCCCCACTAGCGGGCCCACCGGGGAGCTGTTTTTT. Translating gives CATSRDSPTSGPTGELFF.

This clonotype was seen a few times. DNA of the CDR3: TGTGCCAGTAGGACCTCTAGCGGGGCCGACAATGAGCAGTTCTTC. It codes for CASRTSSGADNEQFF. The chain is built from TRBV19 and TRBJ2-1; 9 bases match TRBD2. The V gene end was trimmed by 6 bases and the J gene end by 5 bases; junction bases not matched to a gene: 8. Germline-derived CDR1 and CDR2 are LNHDA and SQIVND (reference sequence). The CDR3 has 15 amino acids.

To note about this clonotype: Given a much more abundant clone one base away, this may be a read error. J is TRBJ2-4 and V is TRBV30, with D perhaps given as TRBD1 or TRBD2 (5 bases each). V lost 3 bases to trimming and J lost 12 bases, with 15 bases between them. CDR1 GTSNPN and CDR2 SVGIG come from the germline V gene (reference sequence). The CDR3 spans 12 residues. CDR3 sequence: CAWSPTADTQYF. CDR3 DNA sequence: TGTGCCTGGAGCCCAACAGCGGACACTCAGTACTTC.

In regard to this clonotype: A clone one base away is much larger, so this may be a read error. The CDR3 carries no conserved terminal phenylalanine or tryptophan, so it likely arises from a read error. The chain is built from TRBV30 and TRBJ2-7; TRBD1 is a possible D gene (6 bases). This CDR3 has 14 residues. Trimming removed 0 bases from V and 0 bases from J, with 9 bases in between. The germline V gene has CDR1 GTSNPN and CDR2 SVGIG (reference sequence). The CDR3: CAWSVKGVSYEQYY. CDR3 DNA: TGTGCCTGGAGTGTAAAGGGGGTCTCCTACGAGCAGTACTAC.

V gene TRBV2 combines with J gene TRBJ1-5; TRBD1 is a possible D gene (6 bases). V was shortened by 6 bases and J by 0 bases, with 15 bases between the two germline ends. CDR1 and CDR2 (germline): SNHLY, FYNNEI. The CDR3 has 16 residues. The CDR3 reads CASSDTTGFSNQPQHF. The CDR3 bases are TGTGCCAGCAGCGACACCACAGGGTTTAGCAATCAGCCCCAGCATTTT.